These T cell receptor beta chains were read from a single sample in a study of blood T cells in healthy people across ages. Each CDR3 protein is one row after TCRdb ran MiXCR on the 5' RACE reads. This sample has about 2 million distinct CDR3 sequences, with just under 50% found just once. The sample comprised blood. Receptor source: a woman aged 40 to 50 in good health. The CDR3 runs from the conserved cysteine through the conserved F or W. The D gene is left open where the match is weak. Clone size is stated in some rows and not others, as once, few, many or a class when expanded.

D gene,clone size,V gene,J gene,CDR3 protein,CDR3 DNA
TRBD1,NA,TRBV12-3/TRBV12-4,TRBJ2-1,CASLPSEGQNNGQFF,TGTGCCAGTTTGCCGTCCGAGGGACAGAACAATGGGCAGTTCTTC
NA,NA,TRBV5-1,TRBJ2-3,CASSLGATRVDTQYF,TGCGCCAGCAGCTTGGGCGCGACTAGAGTGGATACGCAGTATTTT
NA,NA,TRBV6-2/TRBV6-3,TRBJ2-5,CASSYSHPMSGGETQYF,TGTGCCAGCAGTTACTCGCACCCCATGTCAGGAGGGGAGACCCAGTACTTC
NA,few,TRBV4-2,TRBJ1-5,CASSQDGDQPQHF,TGCGCCAGCAGCCAAGACGGAGATCAGCCCCAGCATTTT
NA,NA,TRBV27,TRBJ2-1,CTSRGGGPSSYNEQFF,TGTACCAGCAGGGGGGGGGGCCCTAGCTCCTACAATGAGCAGTTCTTC
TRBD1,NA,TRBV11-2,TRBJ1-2,CASSLVGGKVYGYTF,TGTGCCAGCAGCTTAGTAGGGGGCAAGGTTTATGGCTACACCTTC
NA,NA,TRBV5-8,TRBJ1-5,CASSFDRKGNQPQHF,TGTGCCAGCAGCTTTGACAGGAAAGGCAATCAGCCCCAGCATTTT
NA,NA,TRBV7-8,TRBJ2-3,CASSPWGLVDTQYF,TGTGCCAGCAGCCCCTGGGGGCTTGTCGATACGCAGTATTTT
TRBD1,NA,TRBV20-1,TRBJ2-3,CSAMGLTGSRDTRYF,TGCAGTGCTATGGGTCTGACAGGGTCGCGAGATACGCGGTATTTT
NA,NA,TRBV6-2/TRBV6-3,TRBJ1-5,CASSYRGTNQPQHF,TGTGCCAGCAGTTACAGGGGGACCAATCAGCCCCAGCATTTT
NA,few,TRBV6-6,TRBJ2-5,CASTRVLQETQYF,TGTGCCAGCACGCGAGTACTCCAAGAGACCCAGTACTTC
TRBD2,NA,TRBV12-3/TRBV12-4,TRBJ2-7,CASSFGGALAYEQYF,TGTGCCAGCAGCTTCGGGGGGGCTTTAGCCTACGAGCAGTACTTC
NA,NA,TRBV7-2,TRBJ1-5,CASSLYFGKGSDQPQHF,TGTGCCAGCAGCTTATATTTTGGGAAGGGGTCCGATCAGCCCCAGCATTTT
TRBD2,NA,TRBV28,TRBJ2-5,CASSLGRAPQETQYF,TGTGCCAGCAGTTTAGGGAGGGCGCCTCAAGAGACCCAGTACTTC
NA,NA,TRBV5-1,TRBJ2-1,CASSLVVQPSYNEQLF,TGCGCCAGCAGCTTGGTTGTTCAGCCTTCCTACAATGAGCAGTTATTC
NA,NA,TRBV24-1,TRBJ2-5,CATSDRDSTRETQYF,TGTGCCACCAGTGATCGGGACTCTACTAGGGAGACCCAGTACTTC
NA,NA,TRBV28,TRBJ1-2,CASSSPAGARYGYTF,TGTGCCAGCAGTTCCCCCGCGGGGGCGCGGTATGGCTACACCTTC
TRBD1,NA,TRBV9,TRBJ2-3,CASSVGWTGGARDTQYF,TGTGCCAGCAGCGTAGGATGGACAGGGGGCGCGCGAGATACGCAGTATTTT
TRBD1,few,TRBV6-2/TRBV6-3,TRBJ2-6,CASSYARSGGASGANVLTF,TGTGCCAGCAGTTACGCCCGGTCAGGGGGCGCCTCTGGGGCCAACGTCCTGACTTTC
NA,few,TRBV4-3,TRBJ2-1,CASSHKLLNEQFF,TGCGCCAGCAGCCACAAGCTCTTAAATGAGCAGTTCTTC
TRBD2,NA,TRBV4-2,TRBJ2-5,CASRGGEGSYNEQYF,TGTGCCAGCAGGGGGGGGGAAGGGTCTTACAATGAGCAGTACTTC
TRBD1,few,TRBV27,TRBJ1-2,CASSWRTGGGYTF,TGTGCCAGCAGTTGGAGGACAGGGGGGGGCTACACCTTC
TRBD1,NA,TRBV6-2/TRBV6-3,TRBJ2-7,CASSYGTGTEQYF,TGTGCCAGCAGTTACGGGACAGGGACCGAGCAGTACTTC
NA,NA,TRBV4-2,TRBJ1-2,CASSQVAGEVSIYRYGYTF,TGTGCCAGCAGCCAAGTAGCAGGGGAGGTTTCCATATATCGCTATGGCTACACCTTC
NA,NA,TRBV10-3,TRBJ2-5,CAISEMGAGETQYF,TGTGCCATCAGTGAGATGGGTGCTGGGGAGACCCAGTACTTC
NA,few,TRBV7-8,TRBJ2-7,CASSRGWDSLNSYEQYF,TGTGCCAGCAGCCGCGGGTGGGATAGCCTAAATTCCTACGAGCAGTACTTC
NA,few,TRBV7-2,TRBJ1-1,CASSLVGGETEAFF,TGTGCCAGCAGCTTAGTAGGGGGAGAGACTGAAGCTTTCTTT
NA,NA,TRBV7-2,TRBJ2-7,CASSLALGGSKQYF,TGTGCCAGCAGCTTAGCGCTCGGGGGAAGCAAGCAGTACTTC
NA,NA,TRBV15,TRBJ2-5,CATRGTGRVFQETQYF,TGTGCCACCAGGGGGACCGGCAGGGTATTCCAAGAGACCCAGTACTTC
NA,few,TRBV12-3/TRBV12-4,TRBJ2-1,CATAEIRDDNEQFF,TGTGCCACAGCGGAAATCCGGGATGACAATGAGCAGTTCTTC
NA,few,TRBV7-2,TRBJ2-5,CASRSDLQETQYF,TGTGCCAGCAGGTCGGACCTCCAAGAGACCCAGTACTTC
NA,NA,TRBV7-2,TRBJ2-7,CASSYRELGSDEQYF,TGTGCCAGCAGCTACAGGGAGCTTGGCTCCGACGAGCAGTACTTC
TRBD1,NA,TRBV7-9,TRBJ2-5,CAGSSSWTGVQETQYF,TGTGCCGGCAGCTCCTCTTGGACAGGGGTACAAGAGACCCAGTACTTC
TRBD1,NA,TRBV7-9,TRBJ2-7,CASTNSRGQGTYEQYF,TGTGCCAGCACCAACTCGCGGGGACAGGGTACCTACGAGCAGTACTTC
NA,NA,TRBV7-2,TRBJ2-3,CASSWGLTGTDTQYF,TGTGCCAGCAGCTGGGGCTTAACTGGCACAGATACGCAGTATTTT
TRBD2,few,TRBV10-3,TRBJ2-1,CAISESAGGRNEQFF,TGTGCCATCAGTGAGTCAGCGGGGGGGAGAAATGAGCAGTTCTTC
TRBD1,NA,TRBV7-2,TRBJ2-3,CASSLKRVQGNPTDTQYF,TGTGCCAGCAGCTTAAAAAGGGTACAGGGGAATCCCACAGATACGCAGTATTTT
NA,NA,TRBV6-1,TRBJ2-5,CASRVGQSQETQYF,TGTGCCAGCAGAGTTGGACAGTCCCAAGAGACCCAGTACTTC
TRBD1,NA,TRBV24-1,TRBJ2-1,CATSDLGTGLEQFF,TGTGCCACCAGTGATTTAGGGACAGGGCTTGAGCAGTTCTTC
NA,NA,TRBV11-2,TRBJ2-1,CASSLDGGDNEQFF,TGTGCCAGCAGCTTGGATGGTGGGGACAATGAGCAGTTCTTC
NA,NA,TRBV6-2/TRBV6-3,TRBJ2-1,CASLPPGISYNEQFF,TGTGCCAGCCTACCACCGGGGATCTCCTACAATGAGCAGTTCTTC
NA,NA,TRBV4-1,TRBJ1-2,CASSQGPGTVAGGYTF,TGCGCCAGCAGCCAGGGGCCCGGGACGGTTGCGGGTGGCTACACCTTC
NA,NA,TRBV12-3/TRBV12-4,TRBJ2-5,CASSFTQQETQYF,TGTGCCAGCAGTTTCACACAGCAAGAGACCCAGTACTTC
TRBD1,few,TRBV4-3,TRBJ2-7,CASSQDGTGGDEQYF,TGCGCCAGCAGCCAAGATGGAACAGGGGGCGACGAGCAGTACTTC
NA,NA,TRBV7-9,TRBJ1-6,CASSSGLGGNSPLHF,TGTGCCAGCAGCTCTGGGTTAGGGGGGAATTCACCCCTCCACTTT
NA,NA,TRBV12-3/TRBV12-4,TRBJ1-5,CASNLTVSNQPQHF,TGTGCCAGCAATTTAACGGTGAGCAATCAGCCCCAGCATTTT
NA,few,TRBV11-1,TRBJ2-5,CASSSTADPSHDGETQYF,TGTGCCAGCAGCTCAACTGCTGATCCTAGCCATGACGGAGAGACCCAGTACTTC
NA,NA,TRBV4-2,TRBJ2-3,CASSQDPPSTDTQYF,TGTGCCAGCAGCCAAGATCCCCCGAGCACAGATACGCAGTATTTT
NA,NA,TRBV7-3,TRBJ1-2,CASRSDGEGSSYGYTF,TGTGCCAGCAGGAGCGACGGGGAGGGGTCGAGCTATGGCTACACCTTC
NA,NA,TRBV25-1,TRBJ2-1,CASSEHRNEQFF,TGTGCCAGCAGTGAACATAGGAATGAGCAGTTCTTC
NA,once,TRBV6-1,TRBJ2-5,CASSERHPQETQYF,TGTGCCAGCAGTGAAAGACATCCTCAAGAGACCCAGTACTTC
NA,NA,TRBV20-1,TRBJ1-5,CSARDPVGGAIQPQHF,TGCAGTGCTAGAGATCCCGTCGGGGGGGCGATTCAGCCCCAGCATTTT
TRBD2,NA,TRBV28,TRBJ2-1,CASPGTRGGFSYNEQFF,TGTGCCAGCCCGGGGACGCGGGGGGGTTTTTCCTACAATGAGCAGTTCTTC
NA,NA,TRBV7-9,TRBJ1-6,CASSLVAGKADNSPLHF,TGTGCCAGCAGCTTAGTGGCAGGGAAGGCCGATAATTCACCCCTCCACTTT
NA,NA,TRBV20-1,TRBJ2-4,CSARRGGPKNIQYF,TGCAGTGCTAGAAGAGGGGGTCCCAAAAACATTCAGTACTTC